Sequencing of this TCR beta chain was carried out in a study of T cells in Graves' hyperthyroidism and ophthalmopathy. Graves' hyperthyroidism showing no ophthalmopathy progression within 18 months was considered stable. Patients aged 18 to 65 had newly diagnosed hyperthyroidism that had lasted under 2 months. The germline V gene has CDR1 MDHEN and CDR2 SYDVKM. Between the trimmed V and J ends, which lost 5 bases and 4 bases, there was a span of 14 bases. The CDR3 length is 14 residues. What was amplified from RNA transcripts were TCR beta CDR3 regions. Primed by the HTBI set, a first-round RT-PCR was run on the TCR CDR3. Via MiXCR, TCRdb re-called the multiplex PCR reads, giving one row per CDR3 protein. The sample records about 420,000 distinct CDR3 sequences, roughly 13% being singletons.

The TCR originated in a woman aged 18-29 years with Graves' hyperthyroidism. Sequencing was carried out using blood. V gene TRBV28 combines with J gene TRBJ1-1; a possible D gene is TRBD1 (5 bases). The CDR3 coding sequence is TGTGCCAGCAGTGCCCCAGGGCGGGGCACTGAAGCTTTCTTT. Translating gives CASSAPGRGTEAFF. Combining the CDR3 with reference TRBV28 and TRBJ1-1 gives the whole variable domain DVKVTQSSRYLVKRTGEKVFLECVQDMDHENMFWYRQDPGLGLRLIYFSYDVKMKEKGDIPEGYSVSREKKERFSLILESASTNQTSMYLCASSAPGRGTEAFFGQGTRLTVV.